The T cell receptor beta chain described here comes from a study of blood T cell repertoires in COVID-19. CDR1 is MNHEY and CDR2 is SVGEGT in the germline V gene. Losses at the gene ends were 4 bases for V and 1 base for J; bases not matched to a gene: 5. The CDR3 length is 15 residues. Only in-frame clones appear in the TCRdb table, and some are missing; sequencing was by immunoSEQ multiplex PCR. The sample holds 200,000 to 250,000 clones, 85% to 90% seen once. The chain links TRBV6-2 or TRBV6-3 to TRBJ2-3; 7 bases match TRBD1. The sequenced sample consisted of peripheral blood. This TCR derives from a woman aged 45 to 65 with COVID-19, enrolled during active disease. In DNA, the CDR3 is TGTGCCAGCAGTTGGAGAGGGGGCGGCACAGATACGCAGTATTTT. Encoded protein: CASSWRGGGTDTQYF.